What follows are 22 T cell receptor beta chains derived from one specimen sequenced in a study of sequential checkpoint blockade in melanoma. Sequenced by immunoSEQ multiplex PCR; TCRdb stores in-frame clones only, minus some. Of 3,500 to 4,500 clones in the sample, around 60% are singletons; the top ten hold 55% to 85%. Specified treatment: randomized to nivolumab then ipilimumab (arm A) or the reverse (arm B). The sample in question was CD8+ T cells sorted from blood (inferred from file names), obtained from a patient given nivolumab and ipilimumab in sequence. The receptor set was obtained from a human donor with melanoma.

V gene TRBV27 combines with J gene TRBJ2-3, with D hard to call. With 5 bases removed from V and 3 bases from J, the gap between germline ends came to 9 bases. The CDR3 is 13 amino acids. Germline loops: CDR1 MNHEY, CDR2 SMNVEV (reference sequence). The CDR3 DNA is TGTGCCAGCAGTGTTTATCTTACAGATACGCAGTATTTT. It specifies CASSVYLTDTQYF.

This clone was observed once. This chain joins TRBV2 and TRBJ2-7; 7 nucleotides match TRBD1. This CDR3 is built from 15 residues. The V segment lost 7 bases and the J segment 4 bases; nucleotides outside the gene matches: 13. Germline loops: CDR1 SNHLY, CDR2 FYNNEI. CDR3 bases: TGTGCCAGCACTATAGGGAATAGGGGGCCGTACGAGCAGTACTTC. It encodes CASTIGNRGPYEQYF.

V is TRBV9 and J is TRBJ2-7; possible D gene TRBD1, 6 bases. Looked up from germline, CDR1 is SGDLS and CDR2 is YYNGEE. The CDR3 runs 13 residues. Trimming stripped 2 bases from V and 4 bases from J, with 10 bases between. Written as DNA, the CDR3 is TGTGCCAGCAGCGTCGGACAGACTTACGAGCAGTACTTC. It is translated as CASSVGQTYEQYF.

The CDR3 nucleotides are TGTGCCAGCAGCGCCCGTAGCGGGAGGGCCAATATTCCCTCCTACAATGAGCAGTTCTTC. This codes for CASSARSGRANIPSYNEQFF. The V and J genes are TRBV9 and TRBJ2-1, with TRBD2 matching over 11 bases. The CDR3 runs to 20 residues. Germline V gene lookup returns CDR1 SGDLS and CDR2 YYNGEE. V gave up 3 bases and J gave up 0 bases; unmatched junction bases: 14.

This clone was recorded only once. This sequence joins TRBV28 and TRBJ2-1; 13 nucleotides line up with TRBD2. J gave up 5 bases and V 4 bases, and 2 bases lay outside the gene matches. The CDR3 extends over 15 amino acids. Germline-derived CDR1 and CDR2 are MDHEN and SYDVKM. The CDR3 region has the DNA TGTGCCAGCAGTTCAACTAGCGGGGGGGACAATGAGCAGTTCTTC. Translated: CASSSTSGGDNEQFF.

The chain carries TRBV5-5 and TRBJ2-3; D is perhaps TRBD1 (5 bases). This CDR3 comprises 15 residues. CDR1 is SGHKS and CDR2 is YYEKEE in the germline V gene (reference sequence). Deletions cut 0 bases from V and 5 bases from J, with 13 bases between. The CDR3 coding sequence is TGTGCCAGCAGCTTGGATAGGACAACCGGAGATACGCAGTATTTT. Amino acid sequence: CASSLDRTTGDTQYF.

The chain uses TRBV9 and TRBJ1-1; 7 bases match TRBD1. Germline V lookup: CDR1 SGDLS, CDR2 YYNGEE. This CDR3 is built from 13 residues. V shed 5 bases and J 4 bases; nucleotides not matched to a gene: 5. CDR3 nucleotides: TGTGCCAGCAGTGAAAGGGGGCCCACTGAAGCTTTCTTT. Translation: CASSERGPTEAFF.

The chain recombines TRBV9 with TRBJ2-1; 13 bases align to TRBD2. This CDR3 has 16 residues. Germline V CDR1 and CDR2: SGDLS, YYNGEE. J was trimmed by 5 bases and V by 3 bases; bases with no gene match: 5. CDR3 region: CASSDPGLAGDNEQFF. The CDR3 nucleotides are TGTGCCAGCAGCGACCCCGGACTAGCGGGGGACAATGAGCAGTTCTTC. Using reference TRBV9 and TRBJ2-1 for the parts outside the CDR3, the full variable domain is DSGVTQTPKHLITATGQRVTLRCSPRSGDLSVYWYQQSLDQGLQFLIQYYNGEERAKGNILERFSAQQFPDLHSELNLSSLELGDSALYFCASSDPGLAGDNEQFFGPGTRLTVL.

DNA of the CDR3: TGCGCCAGCAGTGAGGAGGGGACTTACCTTAACTATGGCTACACCTTC. It translates to CASSEEGTYLNYGYTF. The J gene is TRBJ1-2, the V gene TRBV10-2; maybe TRBD1 (5 bases). The germline V gene encodes CDR1 WSHSY and CDR2 SAAADI. The CDR3 has 16 residues. Trimming left V 2 bases short and J 1 base short, with 14 bases between.

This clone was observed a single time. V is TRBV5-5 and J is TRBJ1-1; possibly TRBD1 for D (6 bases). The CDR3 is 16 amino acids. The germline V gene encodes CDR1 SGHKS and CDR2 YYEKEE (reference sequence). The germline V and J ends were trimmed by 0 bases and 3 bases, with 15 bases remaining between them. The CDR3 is CASSLVVGGWDTEAFF. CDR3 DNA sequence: TGTGCCAGCAGCTTGGTCGTAGGGGGATGGGACACTGAAGCTTTCTTT. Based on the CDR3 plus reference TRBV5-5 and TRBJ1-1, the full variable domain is DAGVTQSPTHLIKTRGQQVTLRCSPISGHKSVSWYQQVLGQGPQFIFQYYEKEERGRGNFPDRFSARQFPNYSSELNVNALLLGDSALYLCASSLVVGGWDTEAFFGQGTRLTVV.

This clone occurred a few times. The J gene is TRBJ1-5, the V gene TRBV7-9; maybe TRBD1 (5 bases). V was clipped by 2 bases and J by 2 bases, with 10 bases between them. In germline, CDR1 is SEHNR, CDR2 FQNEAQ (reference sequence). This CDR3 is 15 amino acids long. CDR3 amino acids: CASSLNAGGNQPQHF. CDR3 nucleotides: TGTGCCAGCAGCTTAAACGCGGGGGGCAATCAGCCCCAGCATTTT.

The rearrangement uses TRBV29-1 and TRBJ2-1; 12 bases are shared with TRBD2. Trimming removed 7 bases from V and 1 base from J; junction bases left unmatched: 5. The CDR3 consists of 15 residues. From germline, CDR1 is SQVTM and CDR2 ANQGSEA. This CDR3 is CSDRLAGESYNEQFF. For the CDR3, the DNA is TGCAGCGACCGACTAGCGGGGGAGTCCTACAATGAGCAGTTCTTC.

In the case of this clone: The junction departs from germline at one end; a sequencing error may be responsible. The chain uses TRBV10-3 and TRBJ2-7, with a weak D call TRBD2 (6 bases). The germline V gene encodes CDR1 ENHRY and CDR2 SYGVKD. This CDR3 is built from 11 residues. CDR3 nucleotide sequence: TGTGCCATCGGACCGCCGGGAGAGCGGTACTTC. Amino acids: CAIGPPGERYF.

The CDR3 region is CASSSLAGGPLETQYF. DNA for the CDR3: TGTGCCAGCAGTTCCCTAGCGGGGGGGCCTCTCGAGACCCAGTACTTC. The chain uses TRBV27 and TRBJ2-5; 12 nucleotides line up with TRBD2. CDR1 is MNHEY, CDR2 SMNVEV, per germline (reference sequence). V lost 4 bases, J lost 5 bases, and 8 bases stayed unmatched. The CDR3 runs 16 residues.

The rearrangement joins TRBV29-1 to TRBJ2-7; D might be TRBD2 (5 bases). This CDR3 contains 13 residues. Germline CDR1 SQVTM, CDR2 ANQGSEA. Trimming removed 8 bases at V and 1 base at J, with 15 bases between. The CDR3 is CSFQTGSSYEQYF. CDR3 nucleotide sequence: TGCAGCTTCCAAACGGGGAGTTCCTACGAGCAGTACTTC.

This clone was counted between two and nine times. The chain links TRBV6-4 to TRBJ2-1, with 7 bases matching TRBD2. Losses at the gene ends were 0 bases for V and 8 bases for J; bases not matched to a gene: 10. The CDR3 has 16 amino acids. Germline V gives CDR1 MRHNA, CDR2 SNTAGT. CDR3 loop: CASSDSAGVTYDEQFF. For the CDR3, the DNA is TGTGCCAGCAGTGACTCGGCGGGAGTGACGTACGATGAGCAGTTCTTC.

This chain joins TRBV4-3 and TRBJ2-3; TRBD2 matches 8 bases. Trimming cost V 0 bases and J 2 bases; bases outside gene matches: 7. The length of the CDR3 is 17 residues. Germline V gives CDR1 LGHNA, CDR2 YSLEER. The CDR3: CASSQEGTSPLTDTQYF. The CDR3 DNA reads TGCGCCAGCAGCCAAGAGGGGACTAGTCCCCTCACAGATACGCAGTATTTT.

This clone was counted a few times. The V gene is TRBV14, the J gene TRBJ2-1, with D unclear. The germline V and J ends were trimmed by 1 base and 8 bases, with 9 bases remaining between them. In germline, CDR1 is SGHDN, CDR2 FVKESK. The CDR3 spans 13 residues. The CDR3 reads CASSQVFSDEQFF. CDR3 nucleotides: TGTGCCAGCAGCCAAGTTTTTTCAGATGAGCAGTTCTTC.

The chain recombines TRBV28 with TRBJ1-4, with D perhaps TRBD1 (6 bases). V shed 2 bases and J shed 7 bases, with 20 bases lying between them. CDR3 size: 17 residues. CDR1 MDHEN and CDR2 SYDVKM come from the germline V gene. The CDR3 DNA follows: TGTGCCAGCAGTTTAAGAGGGGGGGATTTTGTGTGTGAAAAACTGTTTTTT. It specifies CASSLRGGDFVCEKLFF. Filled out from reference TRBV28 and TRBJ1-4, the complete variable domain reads DVKVTQSSRYLVKRTGEKVFLECVQDMDHENMFWYRQDPGLGLRLIYFSYDVKMKEKGDIPEGYSVSREKKERFSLILESASTNQTSMYLCASSLRGGDFVCEKLFFGSGTQLSVL.

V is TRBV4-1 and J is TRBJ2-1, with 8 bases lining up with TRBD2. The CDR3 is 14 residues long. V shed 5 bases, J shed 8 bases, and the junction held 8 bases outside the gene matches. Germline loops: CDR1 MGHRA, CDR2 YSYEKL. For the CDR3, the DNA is TGCGCCAGCAGCTTAATGGCGGGGGGCGATGAGCAGTTCTTC. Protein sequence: CASSLMAGGDEQFF.

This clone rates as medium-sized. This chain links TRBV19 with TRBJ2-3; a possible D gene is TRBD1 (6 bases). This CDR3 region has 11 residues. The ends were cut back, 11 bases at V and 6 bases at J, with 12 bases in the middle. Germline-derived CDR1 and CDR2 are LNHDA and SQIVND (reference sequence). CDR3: CAADSGDTQYF. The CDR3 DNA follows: TGTGCCGCGGACAGTGGGGATACGCAGTATTTT.

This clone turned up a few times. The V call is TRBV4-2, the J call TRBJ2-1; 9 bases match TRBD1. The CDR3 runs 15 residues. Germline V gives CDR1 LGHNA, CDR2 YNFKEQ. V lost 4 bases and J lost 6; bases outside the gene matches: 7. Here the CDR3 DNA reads TGTGCCAGCAGCCCGAGGACAGGGGAGACCAATGAGCAGTTCTTC. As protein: CASSPRTGETNEQFF.